A selection of T cell receptor beta chains follows, all from one sample in a study of blood T cell repertoires in COVID-19. Method: immunoSEQ multiplex PCR; TCRdb's copy keeps in-frame clones and lacks some. The repertoire holds about 110,000 clones, with over 80% as singletons. The sequenced sample consisted of peripheral blood. Source of these receptors: a woman aged 30 to 39 with acute or convalescent COVID-19. Both conserved end residues are part of each CDR3. The D gene is left open where the match is weak. Part of the rows lack a size; the others show once, few, many or a class for expanded clones.

cdr3_aa cdr3_nt j_call d_call v_call clone_size
CASSLGGGHQPQHF TGTGCCAGCAGCTTAGGGGGGGGACATCAGCCCCAGCATTTT TRBJ1-5 - TRBV7-2 -
CASSPGQGGVNTEAFF TGTGCCAGCAGCCCCGGACAGGGAGGAGTGAACACTGAAGCTTTCTTT TRBJ1-1 TRBD1 TRBV5-4 -
CASSAFIADTQYF TGTGCCAGCAGCGCGTTTATCGCAGATACGCAGTATTTT TRBJ2-3 - TRBV9 -
CASSSGLAGYNEQFF TGTGCCAGCAGTTCTGGACTAGCGGGCTACAATGAGCAGTTCTTC TRBJ2-1 TRBD2 TRBV6-4 -
CASNTRRDRLNEKLFF TGTGCCAGCAACACCCGCCGGGACAGGCTGAATGAAAAACTGTTTTTT TRBJ1-4 TRBD1 TRBV28 few
CASSPGQMSSGNTIYF TGTGCCAGCTCACCGGGACAGATGAGCTCTGGAAACACCATATATTTT TRBJ1-3 TRBD1 TRBV18 -
CASSQDPLANYGYTF TGCGCCAGCAGCCAAGATCCGTTAGCTAACTATGGCTACACCTTC TRBJ1-2 - TRBV4-1 -
CASSVGTEVNYGYTF TGTGCCAGCAGCGTGGGGACAGAGGTTAACTATGGCTACACCTTC TRBJ1-2 TRBD1 TRBV9 -
CASSLDRVSDTQYF TGTGCCAGCAGCCTAGACAGGGTATCAGATACGCAGTATTTT TRBJ2-3 TRBD1 TRBV11-2 -
CATSDQGPEAFF TGTGCCACCAGTGATCAGGGCCCTGAAGCTTTCTTT TRBJ1-1 - TRBV24-1 -
CASSEGQGAGYTF TGTGCCAGCAGTGAGGGTCAGGGTGCTGGCTACACCTTC TRBJ1-2 - TRBV2 -
CASSLQGATETQYF TGTGCCAGCAGCTTACAGGGGGCGACGGAGACCCAGTACTTC TRBJ2-5 TRBD1 TRBV7-2 -
CAWRVGLVINEQFF TGTGCCTGGAGAGTGGGACTTGTGATCAATGAGCAGTTCTTC TRBJ2-1 - TRBV30 -
CASSLGAYGYTF TGTGCCAGCAGCTTGGGAGCTTATGGCTACACCTTC TRBJ1-2 - TRBV5-6 -
CSASPTGELFF TGCAGTGCTAGTCCTACCGGGGAGCTGTTTTTT TRBJ2-2 - TRBV20-1 -
CASSFDRANYGYTF TGTGCCAGCAGCTTCGACAGGGCAAACTATGGCTACACCTTC TRBJ1-2 TRBD1 TRBV5-6 -
CASRSGISNSPLHF TGTGCCAGCAGATCCGGGATTTCCAATTCACCCCTCCACTTT TRBJ1-6 - TRBV7-2 -
CASSLEAGGGRPGNTIYF TGTGCCAGCAGCTTAGAGGCAGGGGGCGGAAGACCTGGAAACACCATATATTTT TRBJ1-3 TRBD1 TRBV7-9 -
CASSLDLTGFGNQPQHF TGTGCCAGCAGCTTGGATCTTACAGGGTTTGGGAATCAGCCCCAGCATTTT TRBJ1-5 - TRBV5-8 -
CASRANSQVNTEAFF TGTGCCAGTAGGGCCAACTCACAGGTGAACACTGAAGCTTTCTTT TRBJ1-1 - TRBV19 -
CASSLGQIREYF TGTGCCAGCAGCTTGGGACAGATTCGGGAGTACTTC TRBJ2-7 - TRBV5-6 -
CSASTDYYGYTF TGCAGTGCTAGTACTGACTACTATGGCTACACCTTC TRBJ1-2 - TRBV20-1 -
CSALQGYEQYF TGCAGTGCCCTACAGGGATACGAGCAGTACTTC TRBJ2-7 - TRBV20-1 -
CASSQEGSWGLASEQFF TGTGCCAGCAGCCAAGAAGGGAGTTGGGGACTAGCGTCTGAGCAGTTCTTC TRBJ2-1 TRBD2 TRBV4-2 once
CASSQEGTSSGANVLTF TGCGCCAGCAGCCAAGAGGGGACAAGCTCTGGGGCCAACGTCCTGACTTTC TRBJ2-6 - TRBV4-1 -
CASSVGYKLGSTDTQYF TGTGCCAGCAGCGTAGGCTACAAACTAGGGAGTACAGATACGCAGTATTTT TRBJ2-3 - TRBV9 -
CATSSIYGYTF TGTGCCACCAGTTCTATCTATGGCTACACCTTC TRBJ1-2 - TRBV24-1 -
CASSEGRANQPQHF TGTGCCAGTAGTGAGGGCAGAGCTAATCAGCCCCAGCATTTT TRBJ1-5 - TRBV19 -